This T cell receptor (beta chain) was captured by sequencing in a study of siplizumab effects on memory and regulatory T cells. Study conclusions and caveats: The mapping of alloreactive clones to unstimulated subsets covered only a minor fraction of them. The alloresponse seemed to draw substantially on naive T cells, which appeared more diverse than memory cells. The majority of clones, roughly 75-97% of proliferating CD4+ or CD8+ clones, lacked an assignable naive or memory phenotype. Suppressive activity of Tregs proliferating in siplizumab cultures remained unconfirmed.

Sequenced by immunoSEQ multiplex PCR; TCRdb stores in-frame clones only, minus some. Of tens of thousands of clones listed, roughly 93% are singletons. The germline CDR1 and CDR2 sequences are SGDLS and YYNGEE. The CDR3 length is 16 residues. With 2 bases removed from V and 0 bases from J, the gap between germline ends came to 15 bases. Turning to this clone: Its specificity is not known.

The V call is TRBV9, the J call TRBJ2-7; D might be TRBD1 or TRBD2, each matching 5 bases. Sequenced sample: CD8+ T cells sorted from blood. This sequence originates from a human donor in good health. DNA of the CDR3: TGTGCCAGCAGCGTCGGGTTCGGGACGAGCTCCTACGAGCAGTACTTC. It yields the protein CASSVGFGTSSYEQYF.